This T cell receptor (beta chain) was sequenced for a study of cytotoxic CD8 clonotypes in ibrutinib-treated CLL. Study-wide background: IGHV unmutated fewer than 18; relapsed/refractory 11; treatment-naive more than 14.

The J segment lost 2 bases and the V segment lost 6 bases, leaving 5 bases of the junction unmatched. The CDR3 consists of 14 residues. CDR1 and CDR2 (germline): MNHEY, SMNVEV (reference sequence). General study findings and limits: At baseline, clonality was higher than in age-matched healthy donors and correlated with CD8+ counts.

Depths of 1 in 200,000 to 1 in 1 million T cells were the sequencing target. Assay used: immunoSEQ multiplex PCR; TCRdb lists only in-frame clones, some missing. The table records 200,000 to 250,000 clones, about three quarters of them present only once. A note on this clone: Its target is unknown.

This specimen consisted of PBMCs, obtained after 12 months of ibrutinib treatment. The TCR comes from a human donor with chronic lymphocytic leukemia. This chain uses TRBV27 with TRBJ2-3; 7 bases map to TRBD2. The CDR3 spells CASSRRDYTDTQYF. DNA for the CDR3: TGTGCCAGCAGCCGGAGGGACTACACAGATACGCAGTATTTT.